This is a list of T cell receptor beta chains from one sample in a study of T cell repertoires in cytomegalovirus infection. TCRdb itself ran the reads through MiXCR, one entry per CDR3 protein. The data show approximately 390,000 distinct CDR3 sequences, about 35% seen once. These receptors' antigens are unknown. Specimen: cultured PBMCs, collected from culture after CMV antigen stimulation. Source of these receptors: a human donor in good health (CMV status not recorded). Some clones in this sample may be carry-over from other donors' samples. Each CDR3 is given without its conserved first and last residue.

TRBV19	AGRTSSRGTANGYT
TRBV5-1	ASSLWTSGRPNEQF
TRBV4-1	ASSQEGSGRAYEQF
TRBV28	ASSGTSGIGEDNEQF
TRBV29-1	SSRKGLAGNTGELF
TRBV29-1	SVGGVEANYGYT
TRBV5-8	ASTPKSEQY
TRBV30	AWSVLGSNEKLF
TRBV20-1	SVLKTSGEETQY
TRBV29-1	SGGAGSGDTQY
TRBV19	ASSAADRGPYNEQF
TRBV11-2	ASSTRPGGNTEAF
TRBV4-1	ASSQGLLPNEQF
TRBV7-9	ASSTDRHSGNTIY
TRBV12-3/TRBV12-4	ASSLYRTYGYT
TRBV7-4	ASSPPGTGFNEQF
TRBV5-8	ASSLEQWGSYEQY
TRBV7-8	ASSLGINYGYT
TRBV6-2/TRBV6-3	ASTRRGGIGNEQF
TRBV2	AGKPGQGNTGELF
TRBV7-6	ASSPRDWSPGNEQF
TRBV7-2	ASIEVPDTQY
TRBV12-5	ASGSRDPFTDTQY
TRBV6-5	ASSRERGPYEQY
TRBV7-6	ASSLAQTNTEAF
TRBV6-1	ASSSPGTGYNEQF
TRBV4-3	ASSQAGAPQETQY
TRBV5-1	ASSISGGTFGTEAF